These 18 T cell receptor beta chains came from one sample sequenced in a study of blood T cell repertoires in COVID-19. Measured with immunoSEQ multiplex PCR; TCRdb has only the in-frame clones, and not every one. The data show over 130,000 clones, with around 88% seen just once and around 28% held by the top ten. Sequenced input: peripheral blood. The receptors come from a human donor in a cohort sampled during active COVID-19.

V gene TRBV19 combines with J gene TRBJ2-3; 7 nucleotides match TRBD1. Germline-derived CDR1 and CDR2 are LNHDA and SQIVND (reference sequence). The junction had 2 bases not matched to a gene; V was cut back by 3 bases and J by 2 bases. This CDR3 contains 14 residues. The CDR3 sequence: CASSIGTVTDTQYF. CDR3 bases: TGTGCCAGTAGTATCGGGACAGTCACAGATACGCAGTATTTT.

The J gene is TRBJ1-3, the V gene TRBV30; D is undetermined. The CDR3 runs 13 residues. Between the trimmed V and J ends, which lost 1 base and 0 bases, there was a span of 4 bases. Germline-derived CDR1 and CDR2 are GTSNPN and SVGIG (reference sequence). CDR3 loop: CAWSGLSGNTIYF. CDR3 DNA sequence: TGTGCCTGGAGTGGGCTCTCTGGAAACACCATATATTTT.

This clone turned up a few times. The same CDR3 arises from other DNA sequences in this sample as well. The V and J genes are TRBV12-3 or TRBV12-4 and TRBJ2-5; 7 bases are shared with TRBD1. Trimming took 5 bases from V and 1 from J; bases not matched to a gene: 1. The CDR3 sequence is 13 residues long. The CDR3 sequence is CASSRDSQETQYF. The CDR3 DNA follows: TGTGCCAGCAGTCGGGACAGCCAAGAGACCCAGTACTTC.

The chain carries TRBV27 and TRBJ2-7; 8 nucleotides match TRBD2. Trimming removed 7 bases from V and 3 bases from J; junction bases left unmatched: 5. CDR1 and CDR2 (germline): MNHEY, SMNVEV (reference sequence). This CDR3 has 13 amino acids. CDR3 DNA sequence: TGTGCCAGCAAACGGGGGGGATTCTACGAGCAGTACTTC. Its protein product is CASKRGGFYEQYF.

The chain couples TRBV4-1 to TRBJ1-1, with TRBD1 identical over 7 bases. V was clipped by 3 bases and J by 5 bases; unmatched bases: 6. The CDR3 runs 14 residues. Germline V gene data show CDR1 as MGHRA and CDR2 as YSYEKL. The CDR3 DNA sequence: TGCGCCAGCAGCCAGGTTAACAGGGGAACTGAAGCTTTCTTT. Amino acid sequence: CASSQVNRGTEAFF.

This clone was counted only a few times. DNA for the CDR3: TGTGCCAGCAGCGGCGGGACTGTATATGGCTACACCTTC. Amino acid sequence: CASSGGTVYGYTF. The chain recombines TRBV6-5 with TRBJ1-2; tentatively, D is TRBD1 (5 bases). V lost 6 bases, J lost 5 bases, and 13 bases lay in between. Germline V lookup: CDR1 MNHEY, CDR2 SVGAGI. The CDR3 spans 13 residues.

This chain connects TRBV7-8 to TRBJ1-2; weak D call: TRBD1 (6 bases). Germline V lookup: CDR1 SGHVS, CDR2 FQNEAQ. Trimming took off 6 bases at V and 4 bases at J, with 15 bases between the two ends. The CDR3 consists of 14 residues. As DNA, the CDR3 is TGTGCCAGCAGTGGAACTGGGGGCATCTATGGCTACACCTTC. It yields the protein CASSGTGGIYGYTF.

The rearrangement links TRBV27 to TRBJ2-5; 12 nucleotides match TRBD2. In germline, CDR1 is MNHEY, CDR2 SMNVEV (reference sequence). Trimming cost V 0 bases and J 5 bases; bases outside gene matches: 4. The CDR3 consists of 16 residues. The CDR3 bases are TGTGCCAGCAGTTTATCCCGACTAGCGGGGGTGGAGACCCAGTACTTC. Translation gives CASSLSRLAGVETQYF.

The chain carries TRBV6-2 or TRBV6-3 and TRBJ2-1; D not resolved. The CDR3 loop spans 12 amino acids. Germline CDR1 is MNHEY and CDR2 is SVGEGT. Deletions cut 2 bases from V and 16 bases from J, with 15 bases between. As DNA, the CDR3 is TGTGCCAGCAGTTACGTAGACCTAGTTCGATTCTTC. Its translation is CASSYVDLVRFF.

V gene TRBV23-1 combines with J gene TRBJ2-2; a possible D gene is TRBD1 (6 bases). TRBV23-1 is flagged as an ORF with uncertain function. The CDR3 has 14 amino acids. In DNA, the CDR3 is TGCGCAGACGAGGACAGCTTGAACACCGGGGAGCTGTTTTTT. Protein: CADEDSLNTGELFF.

The chain employs TRBV5-1 and TRBJ2-2, with 7 bases aligning to TRBD1. The trim removed 1 base at V and 3 bases at J, leaving 0 bases unmatched. The germline CDR1 and CDR2 sequences are SGHRS and YFSETQ. The CDR3 loop spans 14 amino acids. This chain's CDR3 is CASSLTGDTGELFF. The CDR3, as DNA: TGCGCCAGCAGCTTGACAGGGGACACCGGGGAGCTGTTTTTT.

This clone was counted a single time. The chain uses TRBV18 and TRBJ1-1; unclear D gene. This CDR3 is 13 amino acids long. From germline, CDR1 is KGHSH and CDR2 LQKENI. Trimming shortened V by 0 bases and J by 3 bases, and 5 bases separated the two germline ends. The CDR3, as DNA: TGTGCCAGCTCACCACCGGGAGACACTGAAGCTTTCTTT. Residues: CASSPPGDTEAFF.

The V call is TRBV5-4, the J call TRBJ2-3; 12 bases match TRBD2. This CDR3 comprises 17 residues. CDR1 is SGHNT, CDR2 YYREEE, per germline (reference sequence). J lost 2 bases, V lost 0 bases, and 4 bases had no gene match. The CDR3 bases are TGTGCCAGCAGCTTGGCCCCTAGCGGGGGGGACACAGATACGCAGTATTTT. Its protein product is CASSLAPSGGDTDTQYF.

The J gene is TRBJ2-3, the V gene TRBV5-1; tentatively, D is TRBD1 (5 bases). The CDR3 runs 14 residues. Trimming cost V 2 bases and J 4 bases, with 11 bases left between them. The germline V gene has CDR1 SGHRS and CDR2 YFSETQ. The CDR3 sequence is CASSFRQTADTQYF. The DNA of the CDR3 is TGCGCCAGCAGCTTTCGACAGACTGCAGATACGCAGTATTTT.

The count of this clone is one. The rearrangement uses TRBV18 and TRBJ2-1; 7 positions match TRBD1. Germline lookup yields CDR1 KGHSH and CDR2 LQKENI. V was pared by 5 bases and J by 7 bases, with 5 bases of the junction left unmatched. The CDR3 has 13 amino acids. The CDR3 here is CASSKGAGNEQFF. The CDR3 bases are TGTGCCAGCTCAAAGGGGGCAGGAAATGAGCAGTTCTTC.

This clone was detected only once. CDR3 sequence: CASSQVWDRVNEQYF. The CDR3 nucleotides are TGCGCCAGCAGCCAAGTCTGGGACAGGGTAAACGAGCAGTACTTC. The rearrangement joins TRBV4-1 to TRBJ2-7; the match to TRBD1 covers 9 bases. The CDR3 covers 15 residues. CDR1 and CDR2 (germline): MGHRA, YSYEKL. V dropped 1 base and J dropped 5; count of bases not matched to a gene: 6.

The chain links TRBV27 to TRBJ1-2; D uncertain. V lost 0 bases and J 8 bases, leaving 13 bases between the germline ends. The CDR3 covers 14 residues. The germline V gene has CDR1 MNHEY and CDR2 SMNVEV (reference sequence). For the CDR3, the DNA is TGTGCCAGCAGTTTATCGAACGGGGTAGGGGGCTACACCTTC. This translates into CASSLSNGVGGYTF.

The rearrangement joins TRBV9 to TRBJ1-1; TRBD1 matches at 12 bases. Germline trimming cut 0 bases from V and 4 bases from J; bases unmatched to any gene: 10. This CDR3 spans 18 amino acids. CDR1 is SGDLS, CDR2 YYNGEE, per germline. Here the CDR3 reads CASSVGPGQGARGTEAFF. In nucleotides, the CDR3 is TGTGCCAGCAGCGTAGGGCCGGGACAGGGGGCGCGGGGCACTGAAGCTTTCTTT.